The 14 T cell receptor beta chains below were found in one sample sequenced in a study of beta chain features in type 1 diabetes. All of the isolated RNA was reverse transcribed, so expressed TCRB transcripts were sequenced. The protocol was immunoSEQ multiplex PCR, while the TCRdb copy is restricted to in-frame clones and leaves out a portion. In the table there are more than 150,000 clones, around 10% of which are singletons. Material for sequencing was central memory CD4+ T cells from blood. The receptor set was obtained from a man younger than 35 in good health.

V gene TRBV11-3 combines with J gene TRBJ2-1; 7 positions agree with TRBD2. CDR3 length equals 12 residues. V lost 6 bases and J lost 11; bases outside the gene matches: 7. The V gene's germline CDR1 is SGHNT and CDR2 YENEEA. The CDR3 sequence: CASRRSTSKQFF. As DNA, the CDR3 is TGTGCCAGCAGGCGATCGACTAGCAAGCAGTTCTTC.

This clone was counted between two and nine times. Here the CDR3 reads CASSQGLAVLYQETQYF. The CDR3, as DNA: TGTGCCAGCAGCCAAGGGCTAGCGGTTCTTTACCAAGAGACCCAGTACTTC. The chain joins TRBV4-2 to TRBJ2-5; 7 nucleotides match TRBD2. The CDR3 loop spans 17 amino acids. Germline V gene lookup returns CDR1 LGHNA and CDR2 YNFKEQ. Unmatched junction bases numbered 8, after V lost 1 base and J lost 0 bases.

Only a few counts were recorded for this clone. The chain has TRBV2 and TRBJ1-2; the match to TRBD1 covers 8 bases. From germline, CDR1 is SNHLY and CDR2 FYNNEI. After removal of 6 bases from V and 12 bases from J, the junction contained 9 bases not matched to a gene. The CDR3 is 12 residues long. The CDR3 region has the DNA TGTGCCAGCAGGCCCGGGACAGGTCGGCACACCTTC. It is translated as CASRPGTGRHTF.

Only a few counts were recorded for this clone. At the DNA level, this CDR3 is encoded by other sequences in the same sample as well. The V gene is TRBV28, the J gene TRBJ2-3; no firm D call. The V end lost 6 bases, the J end lost 3 bases, and 10 bases lay between the germline ends. Germline V CDR1 and CDR2: MDHEN, SYDVKM. This CDR3 has 13 amino acids. This chain's CDR3 is CASRRQGTDTQYF. The DNA for the CDR3 is TGTGCCAGCAGGCGGCAAGGAACAGATACGCAGTATTTT.

This clone was picked up a small number of times. This chain uses TRBV29-1 with TRBJ1-5; no clear D. Trimming shortened V by 4 bases and J by 5 bases, and 12 bases separated the two germline ends. There are 13 residues in the CDR3. The germline gives CDR1 SQVTM, CDR2 ANQGSEA. The CDR3 sequence: CSVGNFPDQPQHF. In DNA form, the CDR3 reads TGCAGCGTTGGAAACTTTCCGGATCAGCCCCAGCATTTT. Combining the CDR3 with reference TRBV29-1 and TRBJ1-5 gives the whole variable domain SAVISQKPSRDICQRGTSLTIQCQVDSQVTMMFWYRQQPGQSLTLIATANQGSEATYESGFVIDKFPISRPNLTFSTLTVSNMSPEDSSIYLCSVGNFPDQPQHFGDGTRLSIL.

This clone appeared a few times. The CDR3 coding sequence is TGTGCCAGCAGCTCTAGGACAGACTACGTCGAGCAGTACTTC. It translates to CASSSRTDYVEQYF. This rearrangement joins TRBV7-9 to TRBJ2-7, with D perhaps matching TRBD1 (6 bases). This CDR3 has 14 amino acids. Germline V gene sequence: CDR1 SEHNR, CDR2 FQNEAQ (reference sequence). Trimming stripped 4 bases from V and 6 bases from J, with 16 bases between.

This clone was detected a few times. The chain joins TRBV7-2 to TRBJ1-5; 7 positions match TRBD1. CDR3 length: 15 residues. V trimming: 1 base; J trimming: 6 bases; junction bases outside the gene matches: 6. Germline loops: CDR1 SGHTA, CDR2 FQGNSA. The CDR3: CASSLEAGTVQPQHF. CDR3 nucleotides: TGTGCCAGCAGCTTAGAGGCAGGGACAGTTCAGCCCCAGCATTTT. Full variable domain (remainder filled in from reference TRBV7-2 and TRBJ1-5): GAGVSQSPSNKVTEKGKDVELRCDPISGHTALYWYRQSLGQGLEFLIYFQGNSAPDKSGLPSDRFSAERTGGSVSTLTIQRTQQEDSAVYLCASSLEAGTVQPQHFGDGTRLSIL.

This clone was counted between two and nine times. The chain joins TRBV7-9 to TRBJ2-2, with D hard to call. Trimming took 2 bases from V and 7 from J, leaving 5 bases between them. Germline V gene sequence: CDR1 SEHNR, CDR2 FQNEAQ (reference sequence). The CDR3 is made up of 12 amino acids. DNA for the CDR3: TGTGCCAGCAGCTTAATCATCGGGGAGCTGTTTTTT. It translates to CASSLIIGELFF.

This rearrangement joins TRBV28 to TRBJ2-7, with D unresolved. The CDR3 contains 13 residues. Germline values: CDR1 MDHEN, CDR2 SYDVKM. The V end lost 7 bases, the J end lost 2 bases, and 12 bases lay between the germline ends. Here the CDR3 reads CASITPQTYEQYF. CDR3 nucleotide sequence: TGTGCCAGCATAACCCCTCAGACCTACGAGCAGTACTTC.

The chain carries TRBV5-1 and TRBJ2-3; 7 bases line up with TRBD2. With V trimmed by 3 bases and J by 2 bases, 3 bases remained unmatched. Germline-derived CDR1 and CDR2 are SGHRS and YFSETQ. This CDR3 spans 14 amino acids. The CDR3 protein is CASSSSGLTDTQYF. The CDR3 nucleotides read TGCGCCAGCAGCTCTAGCGGCCTCACAGATACGCAGTATTTT. The variable domain in full, completed from reference TRBV5-1 and TRBJ2-3, reads KAGVTQTPRYLIKTRGQQVTLSCSPISGHRSVSWYQQTPGQGLQFLFEYFSETQRNKGNFPGRFSGRQFSNSRSEMNVSTLELGDSALYLCASSSSGLTDTQYFGPGTRLTVL.

The genes are TRBV7-9 and TRBJ1-2, with D maybe TRBD1 (6 bases). The CDR3 contains 14 residues. The germline V and J ends were trimmed by 6 bases and 8 bases, with 19 bases remaining between them. From germline, CDR1 is SEHNR and CDR2 FQNEAQ (reference sequence). CDR3 protein: CASSYSDRFVGYTF. CDR3 DNA sequence: TGTGCCAGCAGTTACTCAGACAGGTTCGTGGGCTACACCTTC.

This clone was counted at least ten times. V is TRBV10-3 and J is TRBJ2-1; D possibly uses TRBD1 or TRBD2 (5 bases each). With 1 base removed from V and 7 bases from J, the gap between germline ends came to 5 bases. Germline values: CDR1 ENHRY, CDR2 SYGVKD. The CDR3 consists of 12 residues. CDR3: CAISEWGNEQFF. CDR3 bases: TGTGCCATCAGTGAGTGGGGGAATGAGCAGTTCTTC.

The table lists this clone with a few counts. The chain carries TRBV7-9 and TRBJ2-3; D possibly corresponds to TRBD2 (7 bases). The germline gives CDR1 SEHNR, CDR2 FQNEAQ (reference sequence). V dropped 2 bases and J dropped 4 bases, with 16 bases sitting between them. The CDR3 contains 16 residues. The CDR3 DNA follows: TGTGCCAGCAGCTTATCGTTGGGCGGGGGCTCAGATACGCAGTATTTT. Translated, it gives CASSLSLGGGSDTQYF.

The chain has TRBV29-1 and TRBJ1-2, with 7 bases fitting TRBD1. Germline V lookup: CDR1 SQVTM, CDR2 ANQGSEA. The CDR3 has 14 residues. V gave up 6 bases and J gave up 1 base; unmatched junction bases: 8. In nucleotides, the CDR3 is TGCAGCGTCAGACAGGGTCAAAGTAACTATGGCTACACCTTC. The encoded protein is CSVRQGQSNYGYTF.